The clone carrying this TCR beta chain was seen only once. Its specificity is not known. This specimen comes from a study of cytomegalovirus exposure and HLA in healthy donors. General study findings and limits: Fewer N-insertions than the roughly 630-donor mean were reportedly shown by an Asian-associated ancestry cluster in a later analysis. A highly shared variant cluster was judged a likely technical artifact.

The germline V gene encodes CDR1 KGHSH and CDR2 LQKENI. Trimming pared 5 bases from V and 3 bases from J, leaving 16 bases between. The CDR3 is 16 residues long. The PCR employed 60 Vbeta primers together with 13 Jbeta primers. Profiled with immunoSEQ multiplex PCR; TCRdb holds only in-frame clones, not every one. The table shows some 130,000 clones, with more than 75% occurring only once. The chain couples TRBV18 to TRBJ1-4, with D perhaps TRBD1 (5 bases). The clonotype comes from a man aged 30-40 years in good health and CMV-seronegative. Material for sequencing was PBMCs. The chain's CDR3 is CASSTEATGPNEKLFF. CDR3 sequence (DNA): TGTGCCAGCTCAACAGAGGCTACAGGACCTAATGAAAAACTGTTTTTT. Combining the CDR3 with reference TRBV18 and TRBJ1-4 gives the whole variable domain NAGVMQNPRHLVRRRGQEARLRCSPMKGHSHVYWYRQLPEEGLKFMVYLQKENIIDESGMPKERFSAEFPKEGPSILRIQQVVRGDSAAYFCASSTEATGPNEKLFFGSGTQLSVL.